A selection of T cell receptor beta chains follows, all from one sample in a study of response to subunit inactivated influenza vaccine. TCRdb reanalysed the RT-PCR reads using MiXCR and keeps one entry per CDR3 protein. The table includes 500,000 to 600,000 distinct CDR3 sequences, over 10% detected once. Sample: PBMCs from blood, taken around seven weeks after vaccination. The source of these receptors is a middle-aged man who received an inactivated influenza vaccine. Both conserved end residues are trimmed from each CDR3. The order of the fields is D gene, CDR3 length, V gene, CDR3 protein. A D gene is named only where the DNA matches it firmly.

d_gene: TRBD1
len: 12
v_gene: TRBV9
CDR3aa: ASSAGQGVDTQY

d_gene: NA
len: 14
v_gene: TRBV20-1
CDR3aa: SARDRSVAVYNEQF

d_gene: NA
len: 10
v_gene: TRBV20-1
CDR3aa: SARVRNEKLF

d_gene: TRBD2
len: 14
v_gene: TRBV7-3
CDR3aa: ASSSDLAGGGDTQY

d_gene: NA
len: 14
v_gene: TRBV7-3
CDR3aa: ASSLSGDPRYNEQF

d_gene: TRBD1
len: 12
v_gene: TRBV7-9
CDR3aa: ASSLGTVEETQY

d_gene: NA
len: 13
v_gene: TRBV7-2
CDR3aa: ASSLAGGWVGELF

d_gene: NA
len: 14
v_gene: TRBV4-1
CDR3aa: ASSLRHQSTNEKLF

d_gene: TRBD1
len: 13
v_gene: TRBV6-1
CDR3aa: ASSEEGAYSYEQY

d_gene: TRBD1
len: 14
v_gene: TRBV20-1
CDR3aa: SASQDRGSGANVLT

d_gene: NA
len: 13
v_gene: TRBV28
CDR3aa: ASSRVGGESDTQY

d_gene: NA
len: 13
v_gene: TRBV4-3
CDR3aa: ASSPRGGSTGELF

d_gene: NA
len: 10
v_gene: TRBV29-1
CDR3aa: SVGPSTDTQY

d_gene: TRBD2
len: 13
v_gene: TRBV4-3
CDR3aa: ASSHGLAGGETQY

d_gene: TRBD2
len: 14
v_gene: TRBV9
CDR3aa: ASSVGASGTTYEQY

d_gene: NA
len: 11
v_gene: TRBV7-3
CDR3aa: ASSPSPNYEQY

d_gene: NA
len: 12
v_gene: TRBV28
CDR3aa: ASFSGHSSETQY

d_gene: TRBD2
len: 14
v_gene: TRBV27
CDR3aa: ASTGGGRGAYNEQF

d_gene: TRBD1
len: 17
v_gene: TRBV20-1
CDR3aa: SARDPDRALGTGANVLT

d_gene: NA
len: 13
v_gene: TRBV20-1
CDR3aa: SARVRTLNTGELF

d_gene: TRBD1
len: 14
v_gene: TRBV7-9
CDR3aa: ASSPDWGTGQETQY

d_gene: NA
len: 14
v_gene: TRBV5-5
CDR3aa: ASSLGTVYSNQPQH

d_gene: TRBD1
len: 16
v_gene: TRBV5-1
CDR3aa: ASSVYGTGFSGANVLT

d_gene: NA
len: 10
v_gene: TRBV14
CDR3aa: ASSLSDETQY

d_gene: TRBD2
len: 15
v_gene: TRBV20-1
CDR3aa: SARDPPAGVRQETQY

d_gene: NA
len: 11
v_gene: TRBV5-1
CDR3aa: ASSFARNTEAF

d_gene: TRBD2
len: 14
v_gene: TRBV29-1
CDR3aa: SVECPTSGRVYEQF

d_gene: TRBD1
len: 11
v_gene: TRBV28
CDR3aa: ASRKQGRDIQY

d_gene: TRBD2
len: 15
v_gene: TRBV6-2/TRBV6-3
CDR3aa: ASSPRAGKLATYEQY

d_gene: TRBD1
len: 12
v_gene: TRBV28
CDR3aa: ASSRDRGGDTQY

d_gene: NA
len: 13
v_gene: TRBV9
CDR3aa: ASSVDGNSYYEQY

d_gene: NA
len: 16
v_gene: TRBV10-3
CDR3aa: AISVGRSPGSGANVLT

d_gene: NA
len: 16
v_gene: TRBV18
CDR3aa: ASSPRPGEQGMNTEAF

d_gene: TRBD1
len: 12
v_gene: TRBV27
CDR3aa: ASSSGTGYNGYT

d_gene: NA
len: 13
v_gene: TRBV7-9
CDR3aa: ASSVPGQTNYGYT

d_gene: NA
len: 14
v_gene: TRBV5-5
CDR3aa: ASSWGPSPSTDTQY

d_gene: NA
len: 11
v_gene: TRBV20-1
CDR3aa: SALRDLYNEQF

d_gene: NA
len: 16
v_gene: TRBV20-1
CDR3aa: SARDPRENTATNEKLF

d_gene: NA
len: 13
v_gene: TRBV20-1
CDR3aa: SARDGNGEPSEQY

d_gene: NA
len: 12
v_gene: TRBV11-2
CDR3aa: ASRKGDSGNTIY

d_gene: TRBD2
len: 14
v_gene: TRBV12-3/TRBV12-4
CDR3aa: ASSAPGLALPDTQY

d_gene: NA
len: 13
v_gene: TRBV12-3/TRBV12-4
CDR3aa: ASTRRAGGGETQY

d_gene: TRBD2
len: 13
v_gene: TRBV2
CDR3aa: ASEPGLAGTDTQY

d_gene: NA
len: 11
v_gene: TRBV7-8
CDR3aa: ASSPNLGPTQY

d_gene: TRBD2
len: 12
v_gene: TRBV20-1
CDR3aa: SAIAGWFLDTQY

d_gene: NA
len: 10
v_gene: TRBV20-1
CDR3aa: SAMTPQDGYT

d_gene: TRBD1
len: 13
v_gene: TRBV5-1
CDR3aa: ASSLVGTGKDEQY

d_gene: TRBD2
len: 12
v_gene: TRBV29-1
CDR3aa: SVEGGGVSYEQY

d_gene: NA
len: 12
v_gene: TRBV18
CDR3aa: ASSLGDATPQQY

d_gene: NA
len: 14
v_gene: TRBV5-6
CDR3aa: ATTKGARAGGNEQF

d_gene: NA
len: 12
v_gene: TRBV12-3/TRBV12-4
CDR3aa: ASSSSGYTDTQY

d_gene: TRBD2
len: 12
v_gene: TRBV4-3
CDR3aa: ASSQGRLAGEQF

d_gene: NA
len: 11
v_gene: TRBV20-1
CDR3aa: SSPSGSDSPLH

d_gene: NA
len: 12
v_gene: TRBV6-5
CDR3aa: ASSYSTAGYGYT

d_gene: NA
len: 14
v_gene: TRBV7-8
CDR3aa: ASSLGSLRNTGELF